This TCR beta chain was retrieved from a study of CD8 T cells in Susac syndrome. TEMRA cells were enriched by FACS, and CD4+ and CD8+ T cells were negatively isolated. cDNA came from about 0.51 to 1 ug RNA primed by random hexamers. One entry per CDR3 protein results from TCRdb running MiXCR on the immunoSEQ multiplex PCR reads. Here the sample spans under 150,000 distinct CDR3 sequences, approximately 95% being singletons. This CDR3 contains 16 residues. V was clipped by 5 bases and J by 0 bases, with 16 bases between them. Germline-derived CDR1 and CDR2 are SQVTM and ANQGSEA. This clonotype showed up just once.

The rearrangement joins TRBV29-1 to TRBJ2-2; no clear D. Source material: CD8+ T cells from PBMCs. The receptor was derived from a human donor in good health. The CDR3 bases are TGCAGCGTTCTCCGACGGAGTAACTCGAACACCGGGGAGCTGTTTTTT. Translation gives CSVLRRSNSNTGELFF.